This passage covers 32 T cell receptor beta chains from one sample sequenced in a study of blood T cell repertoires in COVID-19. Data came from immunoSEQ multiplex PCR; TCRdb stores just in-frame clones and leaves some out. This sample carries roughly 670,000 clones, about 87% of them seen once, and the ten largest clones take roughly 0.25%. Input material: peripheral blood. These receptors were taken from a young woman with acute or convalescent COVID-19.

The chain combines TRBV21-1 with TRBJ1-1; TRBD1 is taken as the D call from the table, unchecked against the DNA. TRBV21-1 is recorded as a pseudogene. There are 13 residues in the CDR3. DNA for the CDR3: TGTGCCAGCAAGGGACAGGGGAGCACTGAAGCTTTCTTT. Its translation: CASKGQGSTEAFF.

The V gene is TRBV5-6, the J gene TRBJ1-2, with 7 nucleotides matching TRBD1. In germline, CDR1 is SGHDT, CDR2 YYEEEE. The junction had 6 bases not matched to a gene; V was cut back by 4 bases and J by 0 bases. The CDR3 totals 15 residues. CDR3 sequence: CASSPGQVANYGYTF. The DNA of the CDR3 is TGTGCCAGCAGCCCAGGACAGGTTGCTAACTATGGCTACACCTTC.

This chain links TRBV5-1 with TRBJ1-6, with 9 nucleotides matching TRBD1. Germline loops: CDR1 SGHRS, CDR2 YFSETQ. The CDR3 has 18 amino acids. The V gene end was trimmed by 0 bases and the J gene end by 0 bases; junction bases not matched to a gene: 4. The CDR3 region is CASSLDGTGSSYNSPLHF. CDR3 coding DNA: TGCGCCAGCAGCTTGGACGGGACAGGGAGCTCCTATAATTCACCCCTCCACTTT.

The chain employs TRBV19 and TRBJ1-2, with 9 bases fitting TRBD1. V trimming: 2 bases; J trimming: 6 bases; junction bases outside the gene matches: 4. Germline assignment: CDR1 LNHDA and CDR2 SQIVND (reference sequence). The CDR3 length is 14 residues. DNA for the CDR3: TGTGCCAGTAGTATAACAGGACAGGGGAATGGCTACACCTTC. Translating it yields CASSITGQGNGYTF.

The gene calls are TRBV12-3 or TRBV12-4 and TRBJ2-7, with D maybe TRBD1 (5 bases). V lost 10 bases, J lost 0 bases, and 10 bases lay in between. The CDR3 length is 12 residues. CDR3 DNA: TGTGCCACAGGGTTGAGCTCCTACGAGCAGTACTTC. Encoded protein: CATGLSSYEQYF.

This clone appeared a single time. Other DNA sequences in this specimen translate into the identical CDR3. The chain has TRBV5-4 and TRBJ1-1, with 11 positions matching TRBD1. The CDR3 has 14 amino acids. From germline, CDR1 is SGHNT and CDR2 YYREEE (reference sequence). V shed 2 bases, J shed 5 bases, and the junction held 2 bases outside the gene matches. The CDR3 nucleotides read TGTGCCAGCAGCTTAGGGACAGGGGGGACTGAAGCTTTCTTT. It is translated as CASSLGTGGTEAFF.

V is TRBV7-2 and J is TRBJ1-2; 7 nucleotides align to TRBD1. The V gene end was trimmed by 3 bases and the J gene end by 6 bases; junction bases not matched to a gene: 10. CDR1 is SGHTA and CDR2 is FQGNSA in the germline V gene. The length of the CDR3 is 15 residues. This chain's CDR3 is CASSFVRGGGDGYTF. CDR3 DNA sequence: TGTGCCAGCAGCTTCGTAAGAGGGGGCGGTGATGGCTACACCTTC.

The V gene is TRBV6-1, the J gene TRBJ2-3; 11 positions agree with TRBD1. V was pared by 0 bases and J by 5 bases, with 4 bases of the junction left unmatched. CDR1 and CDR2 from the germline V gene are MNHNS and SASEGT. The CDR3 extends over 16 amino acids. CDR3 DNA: TGTGCCAGCAGTGAAGCCCTGGGGACAGGGGGAGATACGCAGTATTTT. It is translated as CASSEALGTGGDTQYF.

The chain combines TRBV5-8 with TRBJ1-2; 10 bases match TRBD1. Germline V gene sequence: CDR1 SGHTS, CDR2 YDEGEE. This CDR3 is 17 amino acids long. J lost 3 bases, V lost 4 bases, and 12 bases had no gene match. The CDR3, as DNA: TGTGCCAGCAGCCTACGGACAGGGGGTTATTTAGACTATGGCTACACCTTC. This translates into CASSLRTGGYLDYGYTF.

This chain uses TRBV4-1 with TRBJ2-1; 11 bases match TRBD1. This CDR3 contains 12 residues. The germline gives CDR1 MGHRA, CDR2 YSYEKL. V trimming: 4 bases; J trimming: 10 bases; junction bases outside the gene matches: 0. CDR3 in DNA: TGCGCCAGCAGCCGGGACAGGGGGGAGCAGTTCTTC. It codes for CASSRDRGEQFF.

Here the CDR3 reads CASSLEGGGPNEQFF. For the CDR3, the DNA is TGCGCCAGCAGCTTGGAAGGCGGGGGGCCCAATGAGCAGTTCTTC. The chain joins TRBV5-1 to TRBJ2-1; TRBD2 agrees at 8 bases. The CDR3 length is 15 residues. V lost 0 bases and J lost 6; bases outside the gene matches: 5. Germline V gene lookup returns CDR1 SGHRS and CDR2 YFSETQ. Supplemented by reference TRBV5-1 and TRBJ2-1, the full variable domain reads KAGVTQTPRYLIKTRGQQVTLSCSPISGHRSVSWYQQTPGQGLQFLFEYFSETQRNKGNFPGRFSGRQFSNSRSEMNVSTLELGDSALYLCASSLEGGGPNEQFFGPGTRLTVL.

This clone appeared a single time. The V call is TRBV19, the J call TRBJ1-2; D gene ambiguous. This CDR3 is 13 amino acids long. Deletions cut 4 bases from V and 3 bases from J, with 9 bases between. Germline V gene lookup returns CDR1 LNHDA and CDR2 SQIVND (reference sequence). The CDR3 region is CASSNEGDYGYTF. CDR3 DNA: TGTGCCAGTAGTAACGAGGGAGACTATGGCTACACCTTC.

CDR3 sequence (DNA): TGTGCCAGCAGCCCTCGTCAGGGGGTAGGGGAGCAGTACTTC. Amino acid sequence: CASSPRQGVGEQYF. This sequence joins TRBV7-2 and TRBJ2-7; 7 nucleotides agree with TRBD1. The J segment lost 7 bases and the V segment lost 5 bases, leaving 11 bases of the junction unmatched. This CDR3 contains 14 residues. CDR1 and CDR2 (germline): SGHTA, FQGNSA. Together with reference TRBV7-2 and TRBJ2-7, the CDR3 gives the full variable domain: GAGVSQSPSNKVTEKGKDVELRCDPISGHTALYWYRQSLGQGLEFLIYFQGNSAPDKSGLPSDRFSAERTGGSVSTLTIQRTQQEDSAVYLCASSPRQGVGEQYFGPGTRLTVT.

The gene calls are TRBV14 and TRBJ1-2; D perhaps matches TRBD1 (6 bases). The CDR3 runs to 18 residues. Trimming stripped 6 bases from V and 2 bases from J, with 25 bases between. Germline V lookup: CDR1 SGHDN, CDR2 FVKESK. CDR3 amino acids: CASSSSLAGSRGNYGYTF. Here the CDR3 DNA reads TGTGCCAGCAGTTCCTCGTTGGCAGGGTCAAGGGGGAACTATGGCTACACCTTC.

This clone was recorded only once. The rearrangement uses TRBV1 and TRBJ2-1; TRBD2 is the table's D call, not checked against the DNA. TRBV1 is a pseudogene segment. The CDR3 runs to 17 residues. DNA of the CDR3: TGCACCAGCAGCCAAGATCTTCCTAGCGGGCCCCTGGTTGAGCAGTTCTTC. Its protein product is CTSSQDLPSGPLVEQFF.

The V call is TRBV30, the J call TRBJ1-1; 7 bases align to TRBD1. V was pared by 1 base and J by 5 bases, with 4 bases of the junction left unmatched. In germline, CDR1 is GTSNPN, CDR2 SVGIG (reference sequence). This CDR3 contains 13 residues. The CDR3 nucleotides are TGTGCCTGGAGTGACAGGGGATGGACTGAAGCTTTCTTT. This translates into CAWSDRGWTEAFF.

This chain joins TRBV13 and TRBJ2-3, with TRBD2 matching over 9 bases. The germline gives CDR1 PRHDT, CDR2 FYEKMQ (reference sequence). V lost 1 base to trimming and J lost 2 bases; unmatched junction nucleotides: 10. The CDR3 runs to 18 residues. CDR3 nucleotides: TGTGCCAGCAGCTTAGCGGCTAGCGGGGACCGAATCACAGATACGCAGTATTTT. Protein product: CASSLAASGDRITDTQYF.

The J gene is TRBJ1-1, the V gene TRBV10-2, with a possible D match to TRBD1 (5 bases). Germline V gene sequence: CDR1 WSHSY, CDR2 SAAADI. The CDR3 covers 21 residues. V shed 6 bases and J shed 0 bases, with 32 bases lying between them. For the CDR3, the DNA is TGCGCCAGCAGCGCCAATATGGGGCGACTCTACTCTGGGTCCTTGAACACTGAAGCTTTCTTT. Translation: CASSANMGRLYSGSLNTEAFF.

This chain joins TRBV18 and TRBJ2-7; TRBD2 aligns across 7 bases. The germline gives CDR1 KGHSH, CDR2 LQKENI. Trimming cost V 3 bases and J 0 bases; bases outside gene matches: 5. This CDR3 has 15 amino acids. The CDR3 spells CASSPGRGSSYEQYF. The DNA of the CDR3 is TGTGCCAGCTCACCGGGACGCGGGAGCTCCTACGAGCAGTACTTC.

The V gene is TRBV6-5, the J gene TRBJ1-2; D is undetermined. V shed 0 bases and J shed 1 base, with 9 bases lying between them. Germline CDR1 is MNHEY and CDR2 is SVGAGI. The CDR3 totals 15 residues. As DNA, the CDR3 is TGTGCCAGCAGTTACTCGAGGCAGCGTAACTATGGCTACACCTTC. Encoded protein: CASSYSRQRNYGYTF.

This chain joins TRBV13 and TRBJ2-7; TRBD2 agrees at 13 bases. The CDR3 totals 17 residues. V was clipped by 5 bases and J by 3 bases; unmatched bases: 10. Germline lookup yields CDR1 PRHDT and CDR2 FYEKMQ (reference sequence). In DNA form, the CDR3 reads TGTGCCAGCAGCCAAAGTGGACTAGCGGGGGAGAGCTACGAGCAGTACTTC. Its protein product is CASSQSGLAGESYEQYF.

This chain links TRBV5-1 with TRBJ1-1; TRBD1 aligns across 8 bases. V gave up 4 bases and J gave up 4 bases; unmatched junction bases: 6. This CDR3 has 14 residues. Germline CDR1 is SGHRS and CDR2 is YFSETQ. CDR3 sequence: CASSQSTGVTEAFF. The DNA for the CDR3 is TGCGCCAGCAGCCAATCGACAGGGGTCACTGAAGCTTTCTTT.

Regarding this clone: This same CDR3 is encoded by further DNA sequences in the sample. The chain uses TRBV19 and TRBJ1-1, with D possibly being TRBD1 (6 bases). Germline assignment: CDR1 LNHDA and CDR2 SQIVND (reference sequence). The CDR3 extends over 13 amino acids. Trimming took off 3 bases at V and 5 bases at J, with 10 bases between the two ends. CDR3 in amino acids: CASSIGQGTEAFF. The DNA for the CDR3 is TGTGCCAGTAGTATTGGGCAGGGGACTGAAGCTTTCTTT.

CDR3 region: CASSPPRDHYGYTF. The CDR3 DNA is TGTGCCAGCTCACCACCGAGAGATCACTATGGCTACACCTTC. This chain joins TRBV18 and TRBJ1-2; no clear D gene. The V gene lost 0 bases and the J gene lost 3 bases, with 8 bases spanning the gap. This CDR3 spans 14 amino acids. Germline loops: CDR1 KGHSH, CDR2 LQKENI.

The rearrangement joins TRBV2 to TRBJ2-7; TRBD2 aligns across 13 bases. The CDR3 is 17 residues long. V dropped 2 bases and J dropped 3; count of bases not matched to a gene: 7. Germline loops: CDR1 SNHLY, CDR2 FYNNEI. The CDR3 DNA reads TGTGCCAGCAGTGAACCACGGGGACTAGCGGGGATCTACGAGCAGTACTTC. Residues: CASSEPRGLAGIYEQYF.

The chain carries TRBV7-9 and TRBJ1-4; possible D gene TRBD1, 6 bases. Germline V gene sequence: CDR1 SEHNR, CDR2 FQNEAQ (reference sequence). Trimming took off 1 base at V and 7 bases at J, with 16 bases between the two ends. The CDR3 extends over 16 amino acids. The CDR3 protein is CASSLGRPGESEKLFF. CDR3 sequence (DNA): TGTGCCAGCAGCTTAGGGCGGCCAGGGGAGAGTGAAAAACTGTTTTTT.

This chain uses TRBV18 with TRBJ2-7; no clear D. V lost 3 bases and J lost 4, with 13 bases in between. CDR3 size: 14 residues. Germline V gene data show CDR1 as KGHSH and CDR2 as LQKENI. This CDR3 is CASSPSIDLYEQYF. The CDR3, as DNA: TGTGCCAGCTCACCGTCGATAGATTTGTACGAGCAGTACTTC.

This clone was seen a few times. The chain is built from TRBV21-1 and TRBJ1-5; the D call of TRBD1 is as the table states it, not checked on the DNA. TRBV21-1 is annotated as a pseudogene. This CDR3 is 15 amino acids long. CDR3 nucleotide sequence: TGTGCCAGCAGCAAGCCCGGACAGAGCAATCAGCCCCAGCATTTT. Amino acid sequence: CASSKPGQSNQPQHF.

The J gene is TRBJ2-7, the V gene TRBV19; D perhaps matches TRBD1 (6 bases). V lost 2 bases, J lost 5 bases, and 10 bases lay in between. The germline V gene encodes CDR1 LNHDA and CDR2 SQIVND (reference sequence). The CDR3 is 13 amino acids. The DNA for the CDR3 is TGTGCCAGTAGTATACAGGGGAAGGACGAGCAGTACTTC. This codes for CASSIQGKDEQYF.

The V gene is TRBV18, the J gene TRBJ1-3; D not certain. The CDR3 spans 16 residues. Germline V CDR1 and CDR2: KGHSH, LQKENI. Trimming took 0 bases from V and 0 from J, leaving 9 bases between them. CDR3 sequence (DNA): TGTGCCAGCTCACCACCGAGCGTGACCTCTGGAAACACCATATATTTT. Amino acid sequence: CASSPPSVTSGNTIYF. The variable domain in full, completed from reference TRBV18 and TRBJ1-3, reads NAGVMQNPRHLVRRRGQEARLRCSPMKGHSHVYWYRQLPEEGLKFMVYLQKENIIDESGMPKERFSAEFPKEGPSILRIQQVVRGDSAAYFCASSPPSVTSGNTIYFGEGSWLTVV.

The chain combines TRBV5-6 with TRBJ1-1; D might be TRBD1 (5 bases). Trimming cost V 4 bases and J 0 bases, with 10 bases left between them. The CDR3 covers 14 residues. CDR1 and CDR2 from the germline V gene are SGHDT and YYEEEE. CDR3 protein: CASSAGLLNTEAFF. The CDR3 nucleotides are TGTGCCAGCAGCGCGGGACTCTTGAACACTGAAGCTTTCTTT.

CDR3 bases: TGTGCCATCAGCTTGAAAGGGGACACTGAAGCTTTCTTT. Amino acid sequence: CAISLKGDTEAFF. V gene TRBV10-3 combines with J gene TRBJ1-1; tentatively, D is TRBD1 (5 bases). The ends were cut back, 6 bases at V and 3 bases at J, with 11 bases in the middle. The CDR3 length is 13 residues. CDR1 is ENHRY and CDR2 is SYGVKD in the germline V gene.